Listed here are 11 T cell receptor beta chains from one sample, sequenced in a study of blood T cell repertoires in COVID-19. TCRdb keeps only in-frame clones here, not all; method: immunoSEQ multiplex PCR. The sample has 200,000 to 300,000 clones, 70% to 90% seen once. The source material was PBMCs or T cells enriched from blood (not recorded which). All receptors derive from a woman aged 40 to 49 with acute COVID-19.

The chain employs TRBV6-5 and TRBJ1-1; 7 nucleotides line up with TRBD1. CDR1 is MNHEY, CDR2 SVGAGI, per germline. This CDR3 has 15 residues. V was clipped by 7 bases and J by 1 base; unmatched bases: 9. This CDR3 reads CASTPGDRRNTEAFF. The CDR3, as DNA: TGTGCCAGCACCCCAGGGGACAGAAGGAACACTGAAGCTTTCTTT.

This clone has just one count. The chain couples TRBV25-1 to TRBJ2-2; D ambiguous. There are 11 residues in the CDR3. Germline V gene sequence: CDR1 MGHDK, CDR2 SYGVNS. V was cut by 4 bases and J by 5 bases, with 2 bases left in between. Here the CDR3 DNA reads TGTGCCAGCAGTGCGACCGGGGAGCTGTTTTTT. It specifies CASSATGELFF.

The chain is built from TRBV2 and TRBJ2-7, with 8 bases fitting TRBD2. Per germline, CDR1 SNHLY and CDR2 FYNNEI. The CDR3 totals 14 residues. J was trimmed by 2 bases and V by 3 bases; bases with no gene match: 3. The CDR3 nucleotides are TGTGCCAGCAGTGATGGGACTAGTACCTACGAGCAGTACTTC. This codes for CASSDGTSTYEQYF. Full variable domain (outside the CDR3, taken from reference TRBV2 and TRBJ2-7): EPEVTQTPSHQVTQMGQEVILRCVPISNHLYFYWYRQILGQKVEFLVSFYNNEISEKSEIFDDQFSVERPDGSNFTLKIRSTKLEDSAMYFCASSDGTSTYEQYFGPGTRLTVT.

The rearrangement joins TRBV7-6 to TRBJ1-3; D is possibly TRBD1 (5 bases). Per germline, CDR1 SGHVS and CDR2 FNYEAQ. The CDR3 is 17 residues long. V was shortened by 5 bases and J by 0 bases, with 17 bases between the two germline ends. Here the CDR3 DNA reads TGTGCCAGCAGCCAAATAGCCTCAAGGGGCTCTGGAAACACCATATATTTT. Its translation: CASSQIASRGSGNTIYF.

About this clone: Other DNA sequences within the sample encode an identical CDR3. V usage is TRBV5-1 and J usage is TRBJ1-1; D perhaps matches TRBD1 (5 bases). Trimming pared 5 bases from V and 2 bases from J, leaving 13 bases between. Germline V gene lookup returns CDR1 SGHRS and CDR2 YFSETQ. The CDR3 runs to 14 residues. In DNA form, the CDR3 reads TGCGCCAGCAGTCTCGGACATCAAAACACTGAAGCTTTCTTT. It encodes CASSLGHQNTEAFF.

V is TRBV14 and J is TRBJ2-7, with 7 bases fitting TRBD1. After removal of 4 bases from V and 1 base from J, the junction contained 7 bases not matched to a gene. The CDR3 runs 15 residues. Germline values: CDR1 SGHDN, CDR2 FVKESK. The DNA for the CDR3 is TGTGCCAGCAGCCTCAGACAGGGAATATCCTACGAGCAGTACTTC. Residues: CASSLRQGISYEQYF.

This chain links TRBV7-3 with TRBJ2-1, with TRBD2 matching 7 bases. Germline values: CDR1 SGHTA, CDR2 FQGTGA. The CDR3 sequence is 16 residues long. V shed 3 bases and J 5 bases; nucleotides not matched to a gene: 10. CDR3 DNA sequence: TGTGCCAGCAGCTTTGCTCCTAGCGGATACGACAATGAGCAGTTCTTC. Protein product: CASSFAPSGYDNEQFF.

The chain joins TRBV9 to TRBJ2-7; D is perhaps TRBD1 (5 bases). V gave up 0 bases and J gave up 7 bases, with 14 bases separating them. The CDR3 is 14 amino acids. Germline V CDR1 and CDR2: SGDLS, YYNGEE. The CDR3 DNA sequence: TGTGCCAGCAGCGTAGAACAGGATGGGTGGGAGCAGTACTTC. Protein product: CASSVEQDGWEQYF.

The chain carries TRBV24-1 and TRBJ2-7; 8 bases align to TRBD1. Germline CDR1 is KGHDR and CDR2 is SFDVKD. J gave up 3 bases and V 7 bases, and 10 bases lay outside the gene matches. The CDR3 is 15 amino acids. CDR3 nucleotide sequence: TGTGCCACCAGAGCCTCCGGGACAGGAGACTACGAGCAGTACTTC. Translation: CATRASGTGDYEQYF.

V is TRBV7-9 and J is TRBJ1-1, with D perhaps matching TRBD1 (6 bases). CDR3 length: 14 amino acids. Trimming removed 5 bases at V and 0 bases at J, with 10 bases between. Germline V lookup: CDR1 SEHNR, CDR2 FQNEAQ (reference sequence). DNA of the CDR3: TGTGCCAGCAGCACACAGGGTATGAACACTGAAGCTTTCTTT. It yields the protein CASSTQGMNTEAFF.

CDR3 loop: CASSPGLVRFF. CDR3 nucleotide sequence: TGTGCCAGCAGCCCAGGACTAGTTAGGTTCTTC. The chain employs TRBV12-3 or TRBV12-4 and TRBJ2-1, with 7 bases fitting TRBD2. CDR3 length: 11 amino acids. V lost 6 bases, J lost 15 bases, and 8 bases stayed unmatched.